The rows below give T cell receptor beta chains drawn from one sample of a study of T cells in Graves' hyperthyroidism and ophthalmopathy. TCRdb called the multiplex PCR reads again in MiXCR, with one record for every CDR3 protein. The sample contains around 440,000 distinct CDR3 sequences, more than 15% of which appear only once. The specimen sequenced was blood. The receptors were sampled from a young woman with Graves' hyperthyroidism. Both conserved end residues are trimmed from each CDR3.

j_call,v_call,cdr3_aa
TRBJ2-7,TRBV27,ASSLGRFGAEQY
TRBJ2-7,TRBV20-1,SARNDRGSSYEQY
TRBJ2-5,TRBV20-1,SASKYRGGETQY
TRBJ1-4,TRBV7-9,ASSLGDWVANEKLF
TRBJ1-5,TRBV12-3/TRBV12-4,ASSFVANSNQPQH
TRBJ2-7,TRBV2,ASSSTGGGEQY
TRBJ1-1,TRBV18,ASSENTEAF
TRBJ1-2,TRBV11-2,ASSLSGLGGYT
TRBJ1-2,TRBV28,ASMRARGGYT
TRBJ1-2,TRBV7-6,ASSLAPDRAENYGYT
TRBJ2-3,TRBV5-6,ASSDLALPDTQY
TRBJ1-3,TRBV2,ASSEDWATVSGNTIY
TRBJ2-3,TRBV20-1,SAHGGAGDTQY
TRBJ2-3,TRBV12-3/TRBV12-4,ASSLLDSTDTQY
TRBJ2-7,TRBV6-1,ASSLAPPYEQY
TRBJ2-2,TRBV6-2/TRBV6-3,ASSYSTSGGANTGELF
TRBJ2-1,TRBV4-1,ASSQGRELNSEQF
TRBJ2-7,TRBV7-9,ASSLVPGLSYEQY
TRBJ2-1,TRBV9,ASSAPRPGTSGRVAYNEQF
TRBJ2-1,TRBV15,ATSMATGGYNEQF
TRBJ1-2,TRBV12-3/TRBV12-4,ASSLARDRVNT
TRBJ2-7,TRBV7-2,ASSSIAGDHEQY
TRBJ2-1,TRBV4-1,ASSQERTGLIHEQF
TRBJ2-4,TRBV6-1,ASSETLAGDLLVKNIQY
TRBJ1-2,TRBV5-1,ASSPYAGETTRGYT
TRBJ2-2,TRBV5-4,ASSERTRGPWELF
TRBJ2-7,TRBV3-1,ASSQDWRGFLEQY
TRBJ2-7,TRBV7-9,ASSPETGGRAEQY
TRBJ2-7,TRBV5-1,ASSLDRSSDEQY
TRBJ2-1,TRBV6-5,ASSYSSGEPPRGEQF
TRBJ1-2,TRBV19,ASSIRAGDGYT
TRBJ2-3,TRBV9,ASGRAGVGDTQY
TRBJ1-2,TRBV11-2,ASSPRTGIHYGYT
TRBJ1-2,TRBV28,ASTEGTYGYT
TRBJ2-7,TRBV30,AWSPVQGQY
TRBJ1-3,TRBV7-2,ASDGTLGNTIY
TRBJ2-1,TRBV29-1,SAGVTSGGYNEQF
TRBJ2-7,TRBV7-3,ASSLQGVGPYEQY
TRBJ2-7,TRBV6-1,ASSDLTQGYEQY
TRBJ1-1,TRBV18,ASSPESWGTEAF
TRBJ1-5,TRBV20-1,SARDGAEGSWGPQH
TRBJ2-1,TRBV12-3/TRBV12-4,ASSPGTGGSLVQF
TRBJ1-1,TRBV10-3,AISLTDMNTEAF
TRBJ2-7,TRBV20-1,SARTNNEQY
TRBJ2-5,TRBV2,ASTPLGGGQETQY
TRBJ2-6,TRBV11-2,ASSLFTSSGANVLT
TRBJ1-2,TRBV20-1,SAVTGFNYGYT
TRBJ2-1,TRBV25-1,ATGPSNEQF
TRBJ2-1,TRBV13,ASSPGPPGGEQF
TRBJ2-7,TRBV12-3/TRBV12-4,ASSLRDINHPEQY
TRBJ1-1,TRBV24-1,ATSLTGNTEAF
TRBJ2-7,TRBV12-3/TRBV12-4,ASSFAGNEQY